This is a list of T cell receptor beta chains from one sample in a study of T-cell reconstitution after alpha-beta-depleted transplantation in children. TCRdb re-derived calls from the PCR reads in MiXCR, one entry per CDR3 protein. The table shows fewer than 750,000 distinct CDR3 sequences, with 25% to 30% occurring only once. The specimen comprised PBMCs, sampled before TCRalphabeta/CD19-depleted stem cell transplant. The origin of the receptors is a boy under two years old with Wiskott-Aldrich syndrome, due to receive a stem cell transplant. CDR3s include the opening cysteine and the closing phenylalanine or tryptophan. The D gene is left open where the match is weak. The size field is filled for only some rows; it gives once, few, many or a size class.

-	-	TRBV2	TRBJ2-5	CASKQGTVSETQYF	TGTGCCAGCAAGCAGGGGACCGTCTCAGAGACCCAGTACTTC
-	-	TRBV10-3	TRBJ2-7	CAISSGWQQQYF	TGTGCCATCAGTAGCGGGTGGCAGCAGCAGTACTTC
few	TRBD2	TRBV5-1	TRBJ2-3	CASSLPGLAGGGTDTQYF	TGCGCCAGCAGCCTGCCGGGACTAGCGGGAGGGGGCACAGATACGCAGTATTTT
-	TRBD2	TRBV5-1	TRBJ2-2	CASSLRPGRIAGPTGELFF	TGCGCCAGCAGCTTGAGGCCAGGGAGAATAGCGGGGCCCACCGGGGAGCTGTTTTTT
-	-	TRBV5-1	TRBJ2-2	CASSLWGQELFF	TGCGCCAGCAGCTTGTGGGGCCAGGAGCTGTTTTTT
-	-	TRBV29-1	TRBJ1-1	CSVLQVTNTEAFF	TGCAGCGTTTTACAGGTCACCAACACTGAAGCTTTCTTT
few	TRBD2	TRBV5-1	TRBJ2-1	CASSLGLAGVNFNEQFF	TGCGCCAGCAGCCTTGGCCTAGCGGGAGTTAATTTCAATGAGCAGTTCTTC
few	TRBD1	TRBV12-3/TRBV12-4	TRBJ2-5	CASTTGQESETQYF	TGTGCCAGCACCACAGGACAGGAAAGCGAGACCCAGTACTTC
-	-	TRBV5-1	TRBJ1-5	CASSLLAQPNQPQHF	TGCGCCAGCAGCTTGTTAGCCCAGCCTAATCAGCCCCAGCATTTT
-	TRBD1	TRBV5-4	TRBJ2-1	CASSTYSDRYNEQFF	TGTGCCAGCAGCACCTATTCGGACAGGTACAATGAGCAGTTCTTC
many	-	TRBV6-2/TRBV6-3	TRBJ2-3	CASSQGGTQYF	TGTGCCAGCAGCCAGGGAGGTACGCAGTATTTT
-	TRBD2	TRBV12-3/TRBV12-4	TRBJ2-3	CASSLVLAGAGDTQYF	TGTGCCAGCAGTTTAGTCCTAGCGGGAGCTGGAGATACGCAGTATTTT
-	TRBD1	TRBV28	TRBJ1-1	CASSPGTGLNTEAFF	TGTGCCAGCAGTCCAGGGACAGGTCTGAACACTGAAGCTTTCTTT
-	-	TRBV7-9	TRBJ2-7	CASSFTNYEQYF	TGTGCCAGCAGCTTCACAAATTACGAGCAGTACTTC
few	-	TRBV20-1	TRBJ2-4	CSARILAKNIQYF	TGCAGTGCTAGAATTCTAGCCAAAAACATTCAGTACTTC
few	-	TRBV5-1	TRBJ2-6	CASSLEGAGANVLTF	TGCGCCAGCAGCTTGGAGGGCGCTGGGGCCAACGTCCTGACTTTC
-	-	TRBV19	TRBJ2-2	CASSRPSGGTGELFF	TGTGCCAGTAGTAGACCTAGTGGCGGGACCGGGGAGCTGTTTTTT
-	TRBD2	TRBV7-2	TRBJ2-5	CASSLALAGLETQYF	TGTGCCAGCAGCTTAGCTCTAGCGGGGCTAGAGACCCAGTACTTC
few	TRBD1	TRBV5-1	TRBJ1-1	CASSPGQLGRNTEAFF	TGCGCCAGCAGCCCGGGACAGCTTGGAAGGAACACTGAAGCTTTCTTT
few	TRBD2	TRBV5-1	TRBJ2-2	CASRGLARSDGELFF	TGCGCCAGCAGGGGACTAGCCCGAAGTGACGGGGAGCTGTTTTTT
-	-	TRBV5-1	TRBJ2-5	CASSLDGSWETQYF	TGCGCCAGCAGCTTGGACGGGAGTTGGGAGACCCAGTACTTC
-	TRBD2	TRBV29-1	TRBJ2-1	CSVVFGLAGGGNEQFF	TGCAGCGTTGTGTTCGGACTAGCGGGAGGGGGTAATGAGCAGTTCTTC
-	TRBD2	TRBV24-1	TRBJ2-3	CATSDSTGTRPTDTQYF	TGTGCCACCAGTGACTCCACCGGGACTAGACCTACAGATACGCAGTATTTT
-	-	TRBV10-3	TRBJ2-3	CAISVASAGDTQYF	TGTGCCATCAGTGTCGCAAGCGCGGGAGATACGCAGTATTTT
-	-	TRBV20-1	TRBJ2-1	CSAPNRLVSPVSSYNEQFF	TGCAGTGCTCCCAACAGACTAGTAAGTCCGGTGAGCTCCTACAATGAGCAGTTCTTC
-	-	TRBV18	TRBJ1-1	CASSGRGTEAFF	TGTGCCAGCTCAGGGCGCGGGACTGAAGCTTTCTTT
few	-	TRBV7-2	TRBJ2-3	CASSLEGSIGDTQYF	TGTGCCAGCAGCTTAGAGGGTAGTATCGGAGATACGCAGTATTTT
-	TRBD1	TRBV10-2	TRBJ1-6	CASRRQGNNSPLHF	TGCGCCAGCAGGAGACAGGGGAATAATTCACCCCTCCACTTT
-	TRBD1	TRBV5-1	TRBJ1-1	CASSFGTAAEAFF	TGCGCCAGCAGCTTTGGGACAGCTGCTGAAGCTTTCTTT
-	-	TRBV28	TRBJ2-5	CASRGPQETQYF	TGTGCCAGCAGGGGTCCACAAGAGACCCAGTACTTC
-	TRBD2	TRBV4-2	TRBJ2-7	CASSITTSGSYEQYF	TGTGCCAGCAGTATTACCACTAGCGGGTCCTACGAGCAGTACTTC
-	-	TRBV5-5	TRBJ2-2	CASSYYTGELFF	TGTGCCAGCAGCTATTACACCGGGGAGCTGTTTTTT
once	-	TRBV29-1	TRBJ1-1	CSVDRNTEAFF	TGCAGCGTTGATCGGAACACTGAAGCTTTCTTT
few	-	TRBV5-1	TRBJ2-1	CASSPDSSEQFF	TGCGCCAGCAGCCCAGACTCAAGTGAGCAGTTCTTC
few	-	TRBV27	TRBJ1-5	CASSPRPHIISNQPQHF	TGTGCCAGCAGTCCCAGACCCCATATCATTAGCAATCAGCCCCAGCATTTT
-	TRBD2	TRBV12-3/TRBV12-4	TRBJ2-5	CASSLPTGTSGGETQYF	TGTGCCAGCAGTTTACCCACCGGGACTAGCGGAGGGGAGACCCAGTACTTC
few	-	TRBV6-5	TRBJ2-1	CASSYRVTEPDEQFF	TGTGCCAGCAGTTACAGGGTTACCGAACCGGATGAGCAGTTCTTC
-	-	TRBV5-1	TRBJ1-2	CASSPHRQENYGYTF	TGCGCCAGCAGCCCTCACCGACAGGAAAACTATGGCTACACCTTC
few	-	TRBV3-1	TRBJ2-5	CASSQAEGRETQYF	TGTGCCAGCAGCCAAGCCGAGGGGCGAGAGACCCAGTACTTC
-	-	TRBV28	TRBJ2-1	CASSFGIADNEQFF	TGTGCCAGCAGTTTCGGAATAGCGGACAATGAGCAGTTCTTC
-	TRBD2	TRBV5-1	TRBJ2-1	CASSQLAGGLSYNEQFF	TGCGCCAGCAGCCAACTAGCGGGAGGCCTTTCCTACAATGAGCAGTTCTTC
few	-	TRBV29-1	TRBJ2-7	CSVRLQGDEQYF	TGCAGCGTTCGGCTACAGGGAGACGAGCAGTACTTC
many	TRBD2	TRBV20-1	TRBJ2-5	CSARLAGVRETQYF	TGCAGTGCTAGACTAGCGGGAGTCCGAGAGACCCAGTACTTC
many	TRBD2	TRBV27	TRBJ2-1	CASGTLARRYNEQFF	TGTGCCAGCGGTACACTAGCGCGAAGATACAATGAGCAGTTCTTC
-	-	TRBV5-5	TRBJ2-7	CASSGAGTPTSEQYF	TGTGCCAGCAGCGGCGCCGGGACTCCGACCTCCGAGCAGTACTTC
few	TRBD1	TRBV5-1	TRBJ1-2	CASSTQGGAVYTF	TGCGCCAGCAGCACTCAAGGGGGCGCGGTATACACCTTC
-	-	TRBV20-1	TRBJ1-1	CSARDSRGSEAFF	TGCAGTGCTAGAGATAGTCGAGGATCCGAAGCTTTCTTT
few	-	TRBV20-1	TRBJ2-7	CSAFLKGSEQYF	TGCAGTGCGTTTCTGAAGGGTTCCGAGCAGTACTTC
once	TRBD1	TRBV5-1	TRBJ2-3	CASSPWTGSADTQYF	TGCGCCAGCAGCCCCTGGACAGGGAGCGCAGATACGCAGTATTTT
few	-	TRBV28	TRBJ1-2	CASSFRDRANYGYTF	TGTGCCAGCAGTTTCCGCGACAGAGCTAACTATGGCTACACCTTC
-	-	TRBV18	TRBJ2-7	CASSPYGGGYEQYF	TGTGCCAGCTCACCATACGGGGGAGGCTACGAGCAGTACTTC
-	-	TRBV29-1	TRBJ2-2	CSAGAGGTGELFF	TGCAGCGCCGGGGCCGGGGGAACCGGGGAGCTGTTTTTT
once	-	TRBV24-1	TRBJ2-1	CATSPRRGPVNEQFF	TGTGCCACCAGTCCTCGGAGGGGGCCCGTCAATGAGCAGTTCTTC
-	-	TRBV20-1	TRBJ2-4	CSASYGLAKNIQYF	TGCAGTGCTAGTTACGGGCTAGCCAAAAACATTCAGTACTTC
-	-	TRBV5-8	TRBJ2-7	CASGPRLFSYEQYF	TGTGCCAGCGGACCCCGGCTCTTCTCCTACGAGCAGTACTTC